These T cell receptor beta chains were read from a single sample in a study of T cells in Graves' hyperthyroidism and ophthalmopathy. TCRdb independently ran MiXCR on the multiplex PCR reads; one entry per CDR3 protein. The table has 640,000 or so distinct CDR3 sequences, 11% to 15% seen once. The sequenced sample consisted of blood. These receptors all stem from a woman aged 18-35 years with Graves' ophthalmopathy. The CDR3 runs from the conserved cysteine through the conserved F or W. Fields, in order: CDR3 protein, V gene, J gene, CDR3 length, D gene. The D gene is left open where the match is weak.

CDR3: CASSIDSLNTEAFF
V: TRBV19
J: TRBJ1-1
length: 14
D: .

CDR3: CASSYSAGEKLFF
V: TRBV6-5
J: TRBJ1-4
length: 13
D: .

CDR3: CASSRLREGQYNEQFF
V: TRBV11-3
J: TRBJ2-1
length: 16
D: .

CDR3: CASSMSRATKEKLFF
V: TRBV19
J: TRBJ1-4
length: 15
D: .

CDR3: CASSATNRQARYGYTF
V: TRBV11-2
J: TRBJ1-2
length: 16
D: .

CDR3: CASSFDATGHLAKNIQYF
V: TRBV7-2
J: TRBJ2-4
length: 18
D: .

CDR3: CAISGESPTGPHSYEQYF
V: TRBV10-3
J: TRBJ2-7
length: 18
D: .

CDR3: CATSRPPVETQYF
V: TRBV15
J: TRBJ2-5
length: 13
D: .

CDR3: CASSLSGPYSEQFF
V: TRBV5-1
J: TRBJ2-1
length: 14
D: .

CDR3: CSARVGPRLSYGYTF
V: TRBV20-1
J: TRBJ1-2
length: 15
D: .

CDR3: CSAWGTGGSRDYGYTF
V: TRBV20-1
J: TRBJ1-2
length: 16
D: TRBD1

CDR3: CAISGRDLLNYGYTF
V: TRBV10-3
J: TRBJ1-2
length: 15
D: .

CDR3: CAWSWGGQRRTDTQYF
V: TRBV30
J: TRBJ2-3
length: 16
D: .

CDR3: CSAPGQNTEAFF
V: TRBV20-1
J: TRBJ1-1
length: 12
D: .

CDR3: CASSVPGLAGNTGELFF
V: TRBV9
J: TRBJ2-2
length: 17
D: TRBD2

CDR3: CASSLRDGILGYTF
V: TRBV5-1
J: TRBJ1-2
length: 14
D: .

CDR3: CASSRQGALNTGELFF
V: TRBV7-2
J: TRBJ2-2
length: 16
D: .

CDR3: CSVESGPFLSNEQFF
V: TRBV29-1
J: TRBJ2-1
length: 15
D: .

CDR3: CSPVPVEGAYEQYF
V: TRBV20-1
J: TRBJ2-7
length: 14
D: .

CDR3: CASSEAGWTGGYEQYF
V: TRBV6-1
J: TRBJ2-7
length: 16
D: TRBD1

CDR3: CASSFGGLAGSTDTQYF
V: TRBV12-3/TRBV12-4
J: TRBJ2-3
length: 17
D: TRBD2

CDR3: CASSTGPEPTDTQYF
V: TRBV9
J: TRBJ2-3
length: 15
D: .

CDR3: CASSQDWQGREQYF
V: TRBV3-1
J: TRBJ2-7
length: 14
D: .

CDR3: CASMVYAGGNGAKEQYF
V: TRBV27
J: TRBJ2-7
length: 17
D: TRBD2

CDR3: CASSRSGSADTQYF
V: TRBV7-2
J: TRBJ2-3
length: 14
D: TRBD2

CDR3: CASRGTLSSYEQYF
V: TRBV6-2/TRBV6-3
J: TRBJ2-7
length: 14
D: .

CDR3: CASSYDTYNEQFF
V: TRBV7-3
J: TRBJ2-1
length: 13
D: .

CDR3: CSARGLAREFTDTQYF
V: TRBV20-1
J: TRBJ2-3
length: 16
D: TRBD2

CDR3: CRAIGGDSQETQYF
V: TRBV20-1
J: TRBJ2-5
length: 14
D: .

CDR3: CASSLTGGAGYNEQFF
V: TRBV7-3
J: TRBJ2-1
length: 16
D: TRBD1

CDR3: CASSTSSGLSYNEQFF
V: TRBV19
J: TRBJ2-1
length: 16
D: TRBD2

CDR3: CASSLGLRDGLRTPLQETQYF
V: TRBV2
J: TRBJ2-5
length: 21
D: .

CDR3: CASKQTLNEKLFF
V: TRBV5-1
J: TRBJ1-4
length: 13
D: .

CDR3: CAWSEGDHYEQYF
V: TRBV30
J: TRBJ2-7
length: 13
D: .

CDR3: CSVERANGGTEAFF
V: TRBV29-1
J: TRBJ1-1
length: 14
D: .

CDR3: CASSFGSKGLAGGAYEQYF
V: TRBV28
J: TRBJ2-7
length: 19
D: TRBD2

CDR3: CASSHVGLNTEAFF
V: TRBV3-1
J: TRBJ1-1
length: 14
D: .

CDR3: CAISESASGRYNEQFF
V: TRBV10-3
J: TRBJ2-1
length: 16
D: TRBD2

CDR3: CASSLELGYQPQHF
V: TRBV7-2
J: TRBJ1-5
length: 14
D: .

CDR3: CSARGTSTDTQYF
V: TRBV29-1
J: TRBJ2-3
length: 13
D: .

CDR3: CATSAWTSGRAGEQFF
V: TRBV24-1
J: TRBJ2-1
length: 16
D: TRBD2

CDR3: CASSFTGTSGTETQYF
V: TRBV5-1
J: TRBJ2-5
length: 16
D: TRBD2

CDR3: CASSPGKAGGVTGELFF
V: TRBV4-2
J: TRBJ2-2
length: 17
D: TRBD2

CDR3: CASSYHSGSAETQYF
V: TRBV6-6
J: TRBJ2-5
length: 15
D: TRBD2

CDR3: CSARATGSPGFYEQYF
V: TRBV20-1
J: TRBJ2-7
length: 16
D: .

CDR3: CASSLGSPYGYTF
V: TRBV5-1
J: TRBJ1-2
length: 13
D: .

CDR3: CASSWRGLALTYEQYF
V: TRBV7-8
J: TRBJ2-7
length: 16
D: TRBD2

CDR3: CSAPGNLGYTF
V: TRBV20-1
J: TRBJ1-2
length: 11
D: .

CDR3: CASSVNRDFLSSYNGQFF
V: TRBV9
J: TRBJ2-1
length: 18
D: .

CDR3: CASSDVASGTGTQYF
V: TRBV6-4
J: TRBJ2-3
length: 15
D: TRBD2

CDR3: CASSPDRESQPQHF
V: TRBV18
J: TRBJ1-5
length: 14
D: .

CDR3: CAWRAGTLEAFF
V: TRBV30
J: TRBJ1-1
length: 12
D: .

CDR3: CASSYSGGTVLGEQYF
V: TRBV6-5
J: TRBJ2-7
length: 16
D: .

CDR3: CASPSTGAAKSLYGYTF
V: TRBV5-1
J: TRBJ1-2
length: 17
D: TRBD1

CDR3: CASSPTGQGDEQYF
V: TRBV5-1
J: TRBJ2-7
length: 14
D: TRBD1

CDR3: CASKTYGDTNNQPQHF
V: TRBV19
J: TRBJ1-5
length: 16
D: .

CDR3: CASSLGADFTDTQYF
V: TRBV28
J: TRBJ2-3
length: 15
D: .

CDR3: CAWSAYLRTEAFF
V: TRBV30
J: TRBJ1-1
length: 13
D: .

CDR3: CASSFGTPDYEQYF
V: TRBV5-1
J: TRBJ2-7
length: 14
D: .

CDR3: CASSIGTGVSNQPQHF
V: TRBV19
J: TRBJ1-5
length: 16
D: .